The rows below give T cell receptor beta chains drawn from one sample of a study of blood T cell repertoires in COVID-19. The assay was immunoSEQ multiplex PCR, and TCRdb's table has in-frame clones only and misses some. The sample lists about 100,000 clones, about nine tenths occurring once. The source material was peripheral blood. These receptors all come from a man aged 70 or older with acute or convalescent COVID-19. Each CDR3 is given with its conserved first and last residue. The D gene is left open where the match is weak. Clone size is stated in some rows and not others, as once, few, many or a class when expanded.

cdr3_aa: CASSQDRSSTEQFF; cdr3_nt: TGCGCCAGCAGCCAAGATCGGTCTAGCACTGAGCAGTTCTTC; d_call: NA; v_call: TRBV4-1; j_call: TRBJ2-1; clone_size: NA
cdr3_aa: CASSQGGRKETQYF; cdr3_nt: TGTGCCAGCAGCCAAGGTGGCCGAAAAGAGACCCAGTACTTC; d_call: NA; v_call: TRBV4-2; j_call: TRBJ2-5; clone_size: few
cdr3_aa: CASSQETGTEGQETQYF; cdr3_nt: TGCGCCAGCAGCCAAGAGACCGGGACAGAGGGACAAGAGACCCAGTACTTC; d_call: TRBD1; v_call: TRBV4-1; j_call: TRBJ2-5; clone_size: NA
cdr3_aa: CASSNRLAGELFF; cdr3_nt: TGTGCCAGCAGTAATCGACTAGCTGGGGAGCTGTTTTTT; d_call: TRBD2; v_call: TRBV14; j_call: TRBJ2-2; clone_size: NA
cdr3_aa: CASSQEGGGVGYTF; cdr3_nt: TGTGCCAGCAGCCAAGAAGGAGGGGGCGTCGGCTACACCTTC; d_call: TRBD1; v_call: TRBV3-1/TRBV3-2; j_call: TRBJ1-2; clone_size: NA
cdr3_aa: CASSFTPRQPQHF; cdr3_nt: TGTGCCAGCAGTTTCACCCCTAGGCAGCCCCAGCATTTT; d_call: NA; v_call: TRBV6-5; j_call: TRBJ1-5; clone_size: NA
cdr3_aa: CSATKRETQYF; cdr3_nt: TGCAGCGCTACTAAGAGGGAGACCCAGTACTTC; d_call: NA; v_call: TRBV29-1; j_call: TRBJ2-5; clone_size: NA
cdr3_aa: CASSPRQFYEQYF; cdr3_nt: TGTGCCAGCAGCCCCAGACAGTTCTACGAGCAGTACTTC; d_call: NA; v_call: TRBV11-1; j_call: TRBJ2-7; clone_size: NA
cdr3_aa: CASSLVGGYSTDTQYF; cdr3_nt: TGTGCCAGCAGTTTAGTCGGCGGGTATAGCACAGATACGCAGTATTTT; d_call: NA; v_call: TRBV28; j_call: TRBJ2-3; clone_size: once
cdr3_aa: CASSLLGASYEQYF; cdr3_nt: TGTGCCAGTAGTCTTTTAGGGGCTTCCTACGAGCAGTACTTC; d_call: NA; v_call: TRBV19; j_call: TRBJ2-7; clone_size: NA
cdr3_aa: CASSLGTGAKGTEAFF; cdr3_nt: TGCGCCAGCAGCTTAGGGACAGGGGCGAAGGGCACTGAAGCTTTCTTT; d_call: TRBD1; v_call: TRBV5-1; j_call: TRBJ1-1; clone_size: once
cdr3_aa: CASSTGQGTDYEQYF; cdr3_nt: TGTGCCAGCTCAACGGGACAGGGAACTGATTACGAGCAGTACTTC; d_call: TRBD1; v_call: TRBV18; j_call: TRBJ2-7; clone_size: NA
cdr3_aa: CASSQGQGSGNTIYF; cdr3_nt: TGTGCCAGCTCGCAAGGACAGGGGAGCGGAAACACCATATATTTT; d_call: TRBD1; v_call: TRBV18; j_call: TRBJ1-3; clone_size: NA
cdr3_aa: CAWSGIGTGGEKLFF; cdr3_nt: TGTGCCTGGAGTGGAATAGGGACAGGGGGCGAAAAACTGTTTTTT; d_call: TRBD1; v_call: TRBV30; j_call: TRBJ1-4; clone_size: NA
cdr3_aa: CASRTTRSYEQYF; cdr3_nt: TGTGCCAGCAGGACGACTAGATCCTACGAGCAGTACTTC; d_call: NA; v_call: TRBV28; j_call: TRBJ2-7; clone_size: NA
cdr3_aa: CASSLDRQGLDYGYTF; cdr3_nt: TGTGCCAGCAGCTTAGACAGACAGGGGTTAGACTATGGCTACACCTTC; d_call: TRBD1; v_call: TRBV7-8; j_call: TRBJ1-2; clone_size: NA
cdr3_aa: CATTIGDTEAFF; cdr3_nt: TGTGCCACCACCATCGGGGACACTGAAGCTTTCTTT; d_call: NA; v_call: TRBV6-5; j_call: TRBJ1-1; clone_size: NA
cdr3_aa: CASSLGGGTYEQYF; cdr3_nt: TGTGCCAGCAGCTTAGGGGGGGGCACCTACGAGCAGTACTTC; d_call: NA; v_call: TRBV11-2; j_call: TRBJ2-7; clone_size: NA